The clone carrying this T cell receptor beta chain appeared a few times. What it binds is not known. The amount of total RNA extracted per sample was at least 6 micrograms. This entry comes from a study of blood T cells in healthy people across ages. The study, taken as a whole, reports: The lack of PBMC sorting stopped any conclusive naive versus antigen-experienced comparison. Researchers report that TCR beta diversity correlated strongly with naive T cell percentage.

V was pared by 8 bases and J by 6 bases, with 20 bases between. Germline assignment: CDR1 LGHDT and CDR2 YNNKEL (reference sequence). The CDR3 is 14 amino acids. A second roughly 6 to 12 cycle PCR used barcoded and J-beta primers. Each cDNA molecule, via a template-switch adaptor with 12 random nucleotides, was tagged. TCRdb reprocessed the 5' RACE reads via MiXCR and lists one record per CDR3 protein. The repertoire has 540,000 or so distinct CDR3 sequences, approximately 25% of them found once; the top ten carry 18%. The chain employs TRBV3-1 and TRBJ2-7; D perhaps matches TRBD2 (6 bases). Material for sequencing was blood. This sequence was found in a woman in her 70s in good health. The CDR3 nucleotides read TGTGCCAGCTCCGGGTTGTCGGGGGAACTCGAGCAGTACTTC. This gives the protein CASSGLSGELEQYF.